There are a few counts of the clone carrying this T cell receptor (beta chain). Its antigen is undetermined. These data come from a study of human T cells and chemical hapten exposure. In the study overall: 2% DPC was applied to roughly 2 cm by roughly 2 cm of upper inner arm skin for sensitization. General study points: Unchanged with DPC sensitization were TCRs above 1 in 1000 frequency.

As for time point: patch test 2, 6 weeks after DPC sensitization. Sample treatment: therapeutic diphenylcyclopropenone sensitization with weekly scalp DPC. Alopecia patients between 18 and 70 years old and suitable for DPC were used as donors. Germline CDR1 SGHRS, CDR2 YFSETQ. V lost 1 base and J lost 5, with 8 bases in between. This CDR3 comprises 13 residues. Authors' data handling: The median was roughly 100,000 TCRs per sample, ranging about 23,224 to 690,600. MiXCR was run by TCRdb on the RACE reads, yielding one entry per CDR3 protein. The V and J calls reflect TCRdb's pipeline rather than the authors' work. Of roughly 380,000 distinct CDR3 sequences in the sample, nearly 6.5% were seen once.

J is TRBJ2-3 and V is TRBV5-1; D is uncertain. The source is a woman younger than 35 with alopecia areata. Some clones in this sample may be carry-over from other donors' samples. The sequenced sample was whole blood, obtained in connection with sensitization to the hapten diphenylcyclopropenone (DPC). The CDR3 DNA reads TGCGCCAGCAGCTTGTGGGGAAAAGATACGCAGTATTTT. This translates into CASSLWGKDTQYF.